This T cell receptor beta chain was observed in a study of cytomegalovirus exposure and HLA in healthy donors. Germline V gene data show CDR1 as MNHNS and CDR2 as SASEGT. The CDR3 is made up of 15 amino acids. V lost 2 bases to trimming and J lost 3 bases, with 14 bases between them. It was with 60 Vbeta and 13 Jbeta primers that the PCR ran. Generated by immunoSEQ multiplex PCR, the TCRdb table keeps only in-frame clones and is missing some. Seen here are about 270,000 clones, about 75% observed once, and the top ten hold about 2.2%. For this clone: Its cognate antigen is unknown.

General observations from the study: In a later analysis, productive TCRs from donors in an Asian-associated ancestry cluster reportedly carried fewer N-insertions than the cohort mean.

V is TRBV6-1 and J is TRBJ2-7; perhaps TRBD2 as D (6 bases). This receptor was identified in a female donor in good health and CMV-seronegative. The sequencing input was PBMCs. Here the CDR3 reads CASSESIGTLYEQYF. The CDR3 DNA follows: TGTGCCAGCAGTGAAAGCATAGGGACTCTCTACGAGCAGTACTTC.